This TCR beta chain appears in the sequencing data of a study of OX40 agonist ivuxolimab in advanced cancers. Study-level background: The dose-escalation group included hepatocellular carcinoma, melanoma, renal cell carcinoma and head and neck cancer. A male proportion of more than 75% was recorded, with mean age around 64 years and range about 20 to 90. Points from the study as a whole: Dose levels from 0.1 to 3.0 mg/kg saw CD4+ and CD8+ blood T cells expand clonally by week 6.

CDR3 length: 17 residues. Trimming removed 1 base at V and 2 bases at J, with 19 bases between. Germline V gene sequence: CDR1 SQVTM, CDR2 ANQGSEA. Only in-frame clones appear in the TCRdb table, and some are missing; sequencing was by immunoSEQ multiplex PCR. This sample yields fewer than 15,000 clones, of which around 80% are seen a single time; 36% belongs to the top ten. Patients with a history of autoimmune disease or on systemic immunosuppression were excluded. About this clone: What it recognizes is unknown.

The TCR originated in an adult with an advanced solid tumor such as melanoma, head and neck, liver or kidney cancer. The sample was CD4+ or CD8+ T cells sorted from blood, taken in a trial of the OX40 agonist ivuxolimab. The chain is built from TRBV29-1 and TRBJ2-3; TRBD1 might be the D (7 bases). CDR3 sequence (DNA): TGCAGCGTTGAAGGAGGGGGCGCCGGGAGACCCACAGATACGCAGTATTTT. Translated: CSVEGGGAGRPTDTQYF.